This paragraph reports one TCR beta chain. The antigen is undetermined. Per the germline V gene, CDR1 is MNHEY and CDR2 is SMNVEV (reference sequence). The CDR3 is made up of 13 amino acids. V dropped 8 bases and J dropped 6 bases, with 16 bases sitting between them. Clones were sequenced by immunoSEQ multiplex PCR, and TCRdb holds only the in-frame ones, with some missing. Of about 100,000 clones in the sample, roughly 90% were seen once. This specimen belongs to a study of T cell responses to AZD1222 COVID-19 vaccine. Study at large: Second-dose groups at about 4 or about 12 weeks were pooled.

Overall study findings and caveats: Unmutated regions of variants are reportedly targeted by nearly half of spike-specific TCRs. Recipients of two AZD1222 doses showed rising Spike-specific TCR breadth and depth. In a largely white British group with more females than males, clonal diversity was possibly underestimated.

This material consisted of peripheral blood, taken on day 0 of AZD1222 vaccination. This chain connects TRBV27 to TRBJ1-2, with D possibly being TRBD1 (6 bases). The receptor was derived from an adult in good health. The CDR3, as DNA: TGTGCCAGCTATACACCCAGGGGCCATGGCTACACCTTC. Amino acids: CASYTPRGHGYTF.